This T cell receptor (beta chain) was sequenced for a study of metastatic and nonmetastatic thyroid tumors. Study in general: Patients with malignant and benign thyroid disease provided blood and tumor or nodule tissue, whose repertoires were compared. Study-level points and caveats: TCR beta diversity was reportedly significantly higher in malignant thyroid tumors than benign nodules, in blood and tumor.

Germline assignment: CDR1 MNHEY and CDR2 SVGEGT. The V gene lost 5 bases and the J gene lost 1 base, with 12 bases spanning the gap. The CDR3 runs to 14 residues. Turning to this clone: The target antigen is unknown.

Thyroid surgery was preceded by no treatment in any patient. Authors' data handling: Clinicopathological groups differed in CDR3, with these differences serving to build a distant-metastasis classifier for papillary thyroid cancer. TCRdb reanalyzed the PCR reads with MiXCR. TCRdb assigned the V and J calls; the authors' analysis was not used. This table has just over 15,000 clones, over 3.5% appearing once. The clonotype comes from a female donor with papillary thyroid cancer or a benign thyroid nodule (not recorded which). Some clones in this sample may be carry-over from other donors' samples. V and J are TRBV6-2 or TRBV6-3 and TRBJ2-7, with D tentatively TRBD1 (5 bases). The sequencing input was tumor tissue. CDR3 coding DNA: TGTGCCAGCAGTGGGGCAGCACCGTCCTACGAGCAGTACTTC. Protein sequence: CASSGAAPSYEQYF.